The source of this TCR beta chain is a study of CD8 T cells in ankylosing spondylitis. Study-level results: Blood from ankylosing spondylitis patients appeared to carry a characteristic roughly eight-variant TCR beta motif. Disease-linked clones reportedly concentrated significantly in matched ankylosing spondylitis synovial fluid.

TCRdb re-derived calls from the 5' RACE reads in MiXCR, one entry per CDR3 protein. The profile shows around 120,000 distinct CDR3 sequences, around 24% of them singletons. Germline V lookup: CDR1 KGHDR, CDR2 SFDVKD. Germline trimming cut 5 bases from V and 1 base from J; bases unmatched to any gene: 1. The CDR3 is made up of 14 amino acids. This clonotype occurred once. What it recognizes is unknown. The V call is TRBV24-1, the J call TRBJ1-2, with 9 bases lining up with TRBD1. The material sequenced was synovial fluid, either unsorted or a sorted T cell fraction (not recorded which). The sequence derives from a male donor with ankylosing spondylitis. The CDR3 loop reads CATSGQGGNYGYTF. The CDR3 DNA is TGTGCCACCAGTGGACAGGGGGGTAACTATGGCTACACCTTC.